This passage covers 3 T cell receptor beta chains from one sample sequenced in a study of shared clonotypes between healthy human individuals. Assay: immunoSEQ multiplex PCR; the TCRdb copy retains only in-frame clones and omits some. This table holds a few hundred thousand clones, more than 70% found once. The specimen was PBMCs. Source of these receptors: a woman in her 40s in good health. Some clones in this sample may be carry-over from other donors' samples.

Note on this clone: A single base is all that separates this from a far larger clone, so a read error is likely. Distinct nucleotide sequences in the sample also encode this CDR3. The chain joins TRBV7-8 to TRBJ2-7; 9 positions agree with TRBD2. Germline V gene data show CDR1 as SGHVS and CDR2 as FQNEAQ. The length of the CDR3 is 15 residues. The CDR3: CASSSRLAATYEQYF. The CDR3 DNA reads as TGTGCCAGCAGCTCACGACTAGCGGCTACCTACGAGCAGTACTTT.

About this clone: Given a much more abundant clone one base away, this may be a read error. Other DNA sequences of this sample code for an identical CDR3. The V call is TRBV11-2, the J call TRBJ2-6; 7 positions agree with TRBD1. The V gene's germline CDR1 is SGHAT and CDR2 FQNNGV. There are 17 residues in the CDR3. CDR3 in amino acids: CASSPRQGGSGANVLTF. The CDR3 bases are TGTGCCAGCAGCCCTAGACAGGGTGGGTCCGGGGCCAACGTCCTGACCTTC. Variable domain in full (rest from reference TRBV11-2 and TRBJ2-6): EAGVAQSPRYKIIEKRQSVAFWCNPISGHATLYWYQQILGQGPKLLIQFQNNGVVDDSQLPKDRFSAERLKGVDSTLKIQPAKLEDSAVYLCASSPRQGGSGANVLTFGAGSRLTVL.

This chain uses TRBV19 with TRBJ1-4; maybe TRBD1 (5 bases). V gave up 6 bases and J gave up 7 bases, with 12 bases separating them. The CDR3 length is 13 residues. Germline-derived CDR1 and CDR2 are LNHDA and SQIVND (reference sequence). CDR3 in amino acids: CASRTGLIEKLFF. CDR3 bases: TGTGCCAGTAGGACGGGACTGATTGAAAAACTGTTTTTT. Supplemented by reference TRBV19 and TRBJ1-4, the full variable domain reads DGGITQSPKYLFRKEGQNVTLSCEQNLNHDAMYWYRQDPGQGLRLIYYSQIVNDFQKGDIAEGYSVSREKKESFPLTVTSAQKNPTAFYLCASRTGLIEKLFFGSGTQLSVL.